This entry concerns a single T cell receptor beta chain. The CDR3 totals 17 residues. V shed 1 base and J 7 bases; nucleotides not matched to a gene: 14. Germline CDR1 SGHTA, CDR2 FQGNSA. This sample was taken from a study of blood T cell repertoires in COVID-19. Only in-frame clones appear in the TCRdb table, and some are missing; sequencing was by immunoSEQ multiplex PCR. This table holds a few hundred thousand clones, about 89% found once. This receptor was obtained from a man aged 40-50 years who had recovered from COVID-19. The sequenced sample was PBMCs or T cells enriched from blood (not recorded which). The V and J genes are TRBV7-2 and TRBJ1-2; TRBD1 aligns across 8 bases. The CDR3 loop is CASSLVPPRTGMAGYTF. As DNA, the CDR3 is TGTGCCAGCAGCTTAGTCCCCCCTCGGACAGGGATGGCTGGCTACACCTTC. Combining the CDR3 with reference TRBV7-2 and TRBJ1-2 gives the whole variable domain GAGVSQSPSNKVTEKGKDVELRCDPISGHTALYWYRQSLGQGLEFLIYFQGNSAPDKSGLPSDRFSAERTGGSVSTLTIQRTQQEDSAVYLCASSLVPPRTGMAGYTFGSGTRLTVV.